A single sample is the source of the 11 T cell receptor beta chains below, sequenced in a study of T cells in Graves' hyperthyroidism and ophthalmopathy. It was RNA transcripts that yielded the amplified TCR beta CDR3 regions. Initially, a first-round RT-PCR of the TCR CDR3 employed the HTBI primer set. Each CDR3 protein is one row after TCRdb ran MiXCR on the multiplex PCR reads. The sample holds about 380,000 distinct CDR3 sequences, roughly 13% seen once. The sample was blood. The receptor set was obtained from a man aged 30 to 45 with Graves' hyperthyroidism that later progressed to Graves' ophthalmopathy.

This clonotype was found many times. The genes are TRBV6-1 and TRBJ2-7; 8 nucleotides match TRBD1. The V and J ends lost 8 bases and 2 bases, in that order; junction bases with no gene match: 5. The CDR3 totals 13 residues. CDR1 and CDR2 (germline): MNHNS, SASEGT. The CDR3 DNA is TGTGCCAGCTCGACAGGGGATACCTACGAGCAGTACTTC. It specifies CASSTGDTYEQYF.

This clonotype was seen only a few times. The chain carries TRBV20-1 and TRBJ1-3; 12 positions match TRBD1. CDR3 length: 17 residues. CDR1 and CDR2 (germline): DFQATT, SNEGSKA (reference sequence). V lost 3 bases, J lost 7 bases, and 13 bases stayed unmatched. The CDR3 loop reads CSARETSGQGAGNTIYF. CDR3 DNA: TGCAGTGCTAGGGAGACTTCGGGACAGGGGGCAGGCAACACCATATATTTT.

This chain uses TRBV6-1 with TRBJ1-5; D is ambiguous. V lost 10 bases, J lost 6 bases, and 19 bases lay in between. Germline CDR1 reads MNHNS; CDR2 reads SASEGT. The CDR3 contains 14 residues. CDR3 coding DNA: TGTGCCACCGGAGTATGGGGTGGGCGTCAGCCCCAGCATTTT. Residues: CATGVWGGRQPQHF.

This clonotype was counted ten times or more. This chain links TRBV5-1 with TRBJ2-7; the match to TRBD2 covers 7 bases. Germline CDR1 reads SGHRS; CDR2 reads YFSETQ. Unmatched junction bases numbered 3, after V lost 0 bases and J lost 3 bases. This CDR3 has 14 residues. The CDR3 loop reads CASSLDGLDYEQYF. For the CDR3, the DNA is TGCGCCAGCAGCTTGGATGGACTAGACTACGAGCAGTACTTC.

This clonotype has at least ten counts. V and J are TRBV10-3 and TRBJ2-7; D is undetermined. The CDR3 has 14 residues. V shed 6 bases and J shed 3 bases, with 15 bases lying between them. Germline V CDR1 and CDR2: ENHRY, SYGVKD. The DNA for the CDR3 is TGTGCCATCAGAGAGACTCCGTCACACTACGAGCAGTACTTC. Translation: CAIRETPSHYEQYF.

CDR3 residues: CASVGTGKFF. The CDR3 DNA reads TGTGCCTCCGTCGGGACAGGGAAGTTCTTC. V is TRBV24-1 and J is TRBJ2-1; 9 nucleotides align to TRBD1. The CDR3 is 10 amino acids. Germline V gene lookup returns CDR1 KGHDR and CDR2 SFDVKD. Unmatched junction bases numbered 7, after V lost 12 bases and J lost 14 bases.

At least ten counts were recorded for this clonotype. The V and J genes are TRBV12-3 or TRBV12-4 and TRBJ1-5; D unresolved. CDR3 length: 14 amino acids. The germline V and J ends were trimmed by 5 bases and 1 base, with 9 bases remaining between them. CDR3 protein: CASSITGSNQPQHF. DNA of the CDR3: TGTGCCAGCAGTATTACGGGGAGCAATCAGCCCCAGCATTTT.

This clonotype was recorded at least ten times. The chain employs TRBV3-1 and TRBJ1-4; D not resolved. The V gene lost 2 bases and the J gene lost 4 bases, with 8 bases spanning the gap. Germline V gene lookup returns CDR1 LGHDT and CDR2 YNNKEL (reference sequence). The CDR3 spans 14 residues. CDR3 coding DNA: TGTGCCAGCAGCCAAAGACGGAGTAATGAAAAACTGTTTTTT. The encoded protein is CASSQRRSNEKLFF.

The V and J genes are TRBV5-1 and TRBJ1-1, with 8 positions matching TRBD1. CDR3 length: 12 amino acids. Germline values: CDR1 SGHRS, CDR2 YFSETQ. V gave up 4 bases and J gave up 12 bases; unmatched junction bases: 8. CDR3 nucleotide sequence: TGCGCCAGCAGCCCGCAGGGGGCAGAGACTTTCTTT. It codes for CASSPQGAETFF.

This clonotype occurred many times. The J gene is TRBJ2-7, the V gene TRBV3-1, with 9 bases matching TRBD2. The ends lost 1 base at V and 4 bases at J; junction bases unmatched: 5. The CDR3 spans 15 residues. Per the germline V gene, CDR1 is LGHDT and CDR2 is YNNKEL (reference sequence). The CDR3 loop is CASSQGLAGFYEQYF. The CDR3 DNA is TGTGCCAGCAGCCAAGGGCTAGCGGGATTTTACGAGCAGTACTTC.

This clonotype was picked up a small number of times. The chain recombines TRBV5-6 with TRBJ2-3, with 10 bases aligning to TRBD2. The V and J ends lost 4 bases and 2 bases, in that order; junction bases with no gene match: 10. The CDR3 covers 17 residues. Germline-derived CDR1 and CDR2 are SGHDT and YYEEEE. CDR3 amino acids: CASSISGTSVFTDTQYF. The CDR3 DNA is TGTGCCAGCAGCATCTCCGGGACTAGCGTTTTCACAGATACGCAGTATTTT.